What follows are 24 T cell receptor beta chains derived from one specimen sequenced in a study of blood T cells in healthy people across ages (dated by TCRdb to between 2015 and 2016). Receptor amplification or capture employed 5' RACE. Sequencing used an Illumina HiSeq 2500. The second PCR ran for roughly 7 to 12 cycles and used a J-beta primer mix along with a sample-barcoded 5' primer. TCRdb ran its own pipeline on the public reads, namely fastp trimming at Q25 and MiXCR clone calling, and kept in-frame beta chains. Each entry merges the rows of one CDR3 protein and shows their most common DNA and genes. Across this sample there are 1.5 million to 2 million distinct CDR3 sequences, with about 30% seen only once. The ten largest clonotypes hold 7.7% of the sample. The specimen was blood. Receptors were obtained from a woman under 40 in good health.

V usage is TRBV24-1 and J usage is TRBJ2-1; 8 bases align to TRBD2. The J call may be incorrect, as the DNA end agrees better with TRBJ2-7. Germline-derived CDR1 and CDR2 are KGHDR and SFDVKD. CDR3 length equals 16 residues. This chain's CDR3 is CATSPPRGGGYNEQYF. CDR3 DNA sequence: TGTGCCACCAGCCCTCCCCGGGGGGGCGGCTACAATGAGCAGTACTTC.

This clonotype turned up a few times. J is TRBJ2-1 and V is TRBV12-3 or TRBV12-4; TRBD2 is a possible D gene (6 bases). The CDR3 runs 15 residues. V lost 8 bases and J lost 2, with 16 bases in between. In nucleotides, the CDR3 is TGTGCCAGCCGCCGCGGGACGAATCCCTACAATGAGCAGTTCTTC. This gives the protein CASRRGTNPYNEQFF.

This clonotype was observed at least ten times. The CDR3 DNA reads as TGTGCCAGCAGCTCCAGACAGGGGGATGGCTACACCTTC. This codes for CASSSRQGDGYTF. This sequence joins TRBV7-3 and TRBJ1-2; 9 bases line up with TRBD1. The CDR3 spans 13 residues. V shed 4 bases and J 6 bases; nucleotides not matched to a gene: 3. Germline V gene data show CDR1 as SGHTA and CDR2 as FQGTGA.

This rearrangement joins TRBV6-5 to TRBJ2-3; D is undetermined. Germline loops: CDR1 MNHEY, CDR2 SVGAGI. V shed 5 bases and J shed 3 bases, with 18 bases lying between them. The CDR3 loop spans 16 amino acids. The CDR3 region has the DNA TGTGCCAGCAGTCCAACCGCCTATGATAAGACAGATACGCAGTATTTT. Translating gives CASSPTAYDKTDTQYF.

This clonotype was recorded a few times. The chain has TRBV19 and TRBJ1-5; D is perhaps TRBD1 (6 bases). The CDR3 totals 15 residues. The V gene's germline CDR1 is LNHDA and CDR2 SQIVND (reference sequence). V dropped 6 bases and J dropped 6 bases, with 18 bases sitting between them. CDR3 DNA: TGTGCCAGTAGCCCGCTGGGGGGCCGGGCTCAGCCCCAGCATTTT. Protein product: CASSPLGGRAQPQHF.

This clonotype was counted between two and nine times. V usage is TRBV4-1 and J usage is TRBJ1-2; D is undetermined. The CDR3 spans 15 residues. V was cut by 2 bases and J by 2 bases, with 12 bases left in between. CDR1 and CDR2 (germline): MGHRA, YSYEKL. CDR3 coding DNA: TGCGCCAGCAGCCAAATTTACTCGGAGAACTATGGCTACACCTTC. Protein product: CASSQIYSENYGYTF.

The chain links TRBV7-3 to TRBJ2-3; TRBD1 might be the D (5 bases). The CDR3 covers 15 residues. The germline CDR1 and CDR2 sequences are SGHTA and FQGTGA. The chain's CDR3 is CANSSSGSQTDTQYF. The CDR3 DNA sequence: TGTGCTAACAGCTCATCAGGGTCTCAAACAGATACGCAGTATTTT.

This clonotype has more than one count but fewer than ten. This chain joins TRBV7-4 and TRBJ2-2; no firm D call. Trimming pared 5 bases from V and 6 bases from J, leaving 13 bases between. This CDR3 contains 14 residues. The V gene's germline CDR1 is SGHVT and CDR2 SQSDAQ. The CDR3 region is CASSPRDDAGELFF. CDR3 DNA: TGTGCCAGCAGCCCTAGGGATGACGCCGGGGAGCTGTTTTTT. Complete variable domain (other parts from reference TRBV7-4 and TRBJ2-2): GAGVSQSPRYKVAKRGRDVALRCDSISGHVTLYWYRQTLGQGSEVLTYSQSDAQRDKSGRPSGRFSAERPERSVSTLKIQRTEQGDSAVYLCASSPRDDAGELFFGEGSRLTVL.

This clonotype was counted many times. The genes are TRBV20-1 and TRBJ2-1; D may correspond to TRBD1 or TRBD2 (6 bases each). The CDR3 extends over 17 amino acids. Per germline, CDR1 DFQATT and CDR2 SNEGSKA (reference sequence). The ends were cut back, 0 bases at V and 3 bases at J, with 18 bases in the middle. In nucleotides, the CDR3 is TGCAGTGCTAGAGATCCCGGAGGGGGGAAAAACTACAATGAGCAGTTCTTC. Translating it yields CSARDPGGGKNYNEQFF.

This chain joins TRBV6-5 and TRBJ2-3, with no clear D. This CDR3 region has 15 residues. V was cut by 2 bases and J by 0 bases, with 9 bases left in between. Germline loops: CDR1 MNHEY, CDR2 SVGAGI. CDR3 bases: TGTGCCAGCAGTTACGATCCTACTAGCACAGATACGCAGTATTTT. Its protein product is CASSYDPTSTDTQYF.

The chain links TRBV9 to TRBJ1-3; the D is unclear. The CDR3 is 16 amino acids. Germline V CDR1 and CDR2: SGDLS, YYNGEE. Trimming stripped 0 bases from V and 2 bases from J, with 12 bases between. As DNA, the CDR3 is TGTGCCAGCAGCGTAGGTCCGATCGAGGCTGGAAACACCATATATTTT. Its translation: CASSVGPIEAGNTIYF.

This clonotype has just a few counts. The V and J genes are TRBV12-3 or TRBV12-4 and TRBJ1-1, with D perhaps TRBD1 (6 bases). There are 18 residues in the CDR3. V shed 3 bases and J shed 1 base, with 21 bases lying between them. In DNA form, the CDR3 reads TGTGCCAGCAGTTTTTCCCCCGCCAGGGGAATGCCGAACACTGAAGCTTTCTTT. Residues: CASSFSPARGMPNTEAFF.

This chain links TRBV6-1 with TRBJ2-7; 9 nucleotides align to TRBD2. CDR3 size: 16 residues. Germline assignment: CDR1 MNHNS and CDR2 SASEGT. The V segment lost 6 bases and the J segment 4 bases; nucleotides outside the gene matches: 13. The CDR3 nucleotides read TGTGCCAGCAGCAATATCATAGCGGGGGCTCTTTACGAGCAGTACTTC. Translation: CASSNIIAGALYEQYF.

There are many counts of this clonotype. The genes are TRBV7-2 and TRBJ2-3, with TRBD1 identical over 7 bases. The CDR3 consists of 16 residues. The germline CDR1 and CDR2 sequences are SGHTA and FQGNSA. Trimming cost V 0 bases and J 5 bases; bases outside gene matches: 8. CDR3 DNA sequence: TGTGCCAGCAGCTTAGCTTCAGACAGGGTCATAGATACGCAGTATTTT. Its translation is CASSLASDRVIDTQYF.

The chain employs TRBV5-1 and TRBJ2-1; D is uncertain. Per germline, CDR1 SGHRS and CDR2 YFSETQ. The CDR3 has 13 amino acids. The V end lost 0 bases, the J end lost 13 bases, and 14 bases lay between the germline ends. The CDR3: CASSLVSEETQFF. The CDR3 nucleotides read TGCGCCAGCAGCTTGGTTTCAGAAGAGACCCAGTTCTTC.

This clonotype has ten or more counts. This sequence joins TRBV6-6 and TRBJ1-2, with a possible D match to TRBD1 (5 bases). Germline V gene lookup returns CDR1 MNHNY and CDR2 SVGAGI (reference sequence). This CDR3 region has 15 residues. The V end lost 6 bases, the J end lost 8 bases, and 22 bases lay between the germline ends. CDR3 loop: CASSLMGKGPEGYTF. CDR3 in DNA: TGTGCCAGCAGCCTCATGGGCAAGGGGCCGGAAGGCTACACCTTC.

About this clonotype: A much more abundant neighbour one base away suggests this may be a read error. The chain recombines TRBV7-2 with TRBJ2-3; D is uncertain. V was cut by 5 bases and J by 5 bases, with 17 bases left in between. Germline CDR1 reads SGHTA; CDR2 reads FQGNSA. This CDR3 region has 15 residues. In DNA, the CDR3 is TGTGCCAGCAGCCCTGGGTTTGCAAAAGGAGATACGCAGTATTTT. Translating gives CASSPGFAKGDTQYF.

This chain joins TRBV3-1 and TRBJ2-3; D possibly corresponds to TRBD2 (5 bases). CDR1 is LGHDT, CDR2 YNNKEL, per germline (reference sequence). V lost 1 base to trimming and J lost 5 bases, with 13 bases between them. The CDR3 contains 15 residues. Here the CDR3 DNA reads TGTGCCAGCAGCCAAGGGAGGTTAATAGAAGATACGCAGTATTTT. Its protein product is CASSQGRLIEDTQYF.

This chain connects TRBV7-9 to TRBJ2-7; D might be TRBD1 (6 bases). CDR1 is SEHNR, CDR2 FQNEAQ, per germline (reference sequence). Trimming removed 4 bases from V and 2 bases from J, with 9 bases in between. The CDR3 sequence is 13 residues long. The CDR3 is CASSYGDTYEQYF. The CDR3 DNA reads TGTGCCAGCAGCTATGGGGACACCTACGAGCAGTACTTC.

This clonotype was recorded at least ten times. The chain has TRBV20-1 and TRBJ2-7; 10 bases map to TRBD1. The CDR3 loop spans 13 amino acids. Germline-derived CDR1 and CDR2 are DFQATT and SNEGSKA (reference sequence). The ends lost 8 bases at V and 5 bases at J; junction bases unmatched: 9. The CDR3 sequence: CSFVRDRGDEQYF. CDR3 nucleotide sequence: TGCAGTTTCGTCCGGGACAGGGGCGACGAGCAGTACTTC.

The chain is built from TRBV12-3 or TRBV12-4 and TRBJ1-5, with D uncertain. V dropped 0 bases and J dropped 0 bases, with 6 bases sitting between them. The CDR3 sequence is 15 residues long. The CDR3, as DNA: TGTGCCAGCAGTTTAGCGACCTATAGCAATCAGCCCCAGCATTTT. Translating gives CASSLATYSNQPQHF.

The table lists this clonotype with a few counts. The gene calls are TRBV20-1 and TRBJ1-2; TRBD1 is a possible D gene (5 bases). The germline CDR1 and CDR2 sequences are DFQATT and SNEGSKA (reference sequence). CDR3 length equals 12 residues. Trimming cost V 6 bases and J 8 bases, with 16 bases left between them. This CDR3 is CSAPDGGSGYTF. The CDR3 nucleotides are TGCAGTGCACCAGACGGGGGTTCCGGCTACACCTTC.

This clonotype was recorded at least ten times. The chain employs TRBV5-1 and TRBJ2-7; 7 nucleotides match TRBD1. The CDR3 length is 17 residues. Germline trimming cut 6 bases from V and 6 bases from J; bases unmatched to any gene: 21. The germline CDR1 and CDR2 sequences are SGHRS and YFSETQ. As DNA, the CDR3 is TGCGCCAGCAATCTGGGCCAGGGGACAGCGGTTTTTGTCGAGCAGTACTTC. Protein product: CASNLGQGTAVFVEQYF.

This clonotype was seen many times. The J gene is TRBJ1-4, the V gene TRBV9, with D hard to call. The CDR3 totals 16 residues. V was shortened by 0 bases and J by 4 bases, with 13 bases between the two germline ends. Germline V gene sequence: CDR1 SGDLS, CDR2 YYNGEE. The CDR3 protein is CASSVDPGGGNEKLFF. CDR3 nucleotide sequence: TGTGCCAGCAGCGTAGACCCTGGAGGTGGTAATGAAAAACTGTTTTTT.